This TCR beta chain was identified in a study of blood T cells in healthy people across ages. Using a J-beta primer mix together with a sample-barcoded 5' primer, a second PCR was run for roughly 7 to 11 cycles. TCRdb passed the 5' RACE reads through MiXCR, listing each CDR3 protein once. Of hundreds of thousands of distinct CDR3 sequences in the sample, under 30% were seen once. Germline V gene data show CDR1 as MNHEY and CDR2 as SMNVEV (reference sequence). J lost 7 bases, V lost 3 bases, and 16 bases had no gene match. The CDR3 totals 18 residues. These same data were also listed under a study on T cells of mothers and their children.

The V and J genes are TRBV27 and TRBJ2-3; 10 bases map to TRBD1. The sequenced sample was blood. This TCR was sampled from a boy aged 5-17 years in good health. CDR3 DNA sequence: TGTGCCAGCAGTTTCGGGGCTTACTGGGGGACAGGGGTCCATACGCAGTATTTT. Amino acids: CASSFGAYWGTGVHTQYF.